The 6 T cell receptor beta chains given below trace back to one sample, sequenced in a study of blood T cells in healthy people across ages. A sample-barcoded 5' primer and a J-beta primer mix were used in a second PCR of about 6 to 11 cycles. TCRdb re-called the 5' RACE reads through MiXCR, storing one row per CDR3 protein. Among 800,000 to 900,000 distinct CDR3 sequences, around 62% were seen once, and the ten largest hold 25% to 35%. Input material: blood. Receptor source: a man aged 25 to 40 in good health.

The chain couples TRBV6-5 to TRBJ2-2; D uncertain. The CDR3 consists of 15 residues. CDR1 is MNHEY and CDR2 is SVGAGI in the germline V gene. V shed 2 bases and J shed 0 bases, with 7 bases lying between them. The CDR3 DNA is TGTGCCAGCAGTTACGACATTACGAACACCGGGGAGCTGTTTTTT. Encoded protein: CASSYDITNTGELFF.

CDR3 in amino acids: CASSPGGRYLTDTQYF. CDR3 sequence (DNA): TGCGCCAGCAGCCCGGGTGGCAGATACCTCACAGATACGCAGTATTTT. The V gene is TRBV5-1, the J gene TRBJ2-3; no reliable D call. Germline V gives CDR1 SGHRS, CDR2 YFSETQ. Trimming pared 4 bases from V and 2 bases from J, leaving 17 bases between. This CDR3 spans 16 amino acids.

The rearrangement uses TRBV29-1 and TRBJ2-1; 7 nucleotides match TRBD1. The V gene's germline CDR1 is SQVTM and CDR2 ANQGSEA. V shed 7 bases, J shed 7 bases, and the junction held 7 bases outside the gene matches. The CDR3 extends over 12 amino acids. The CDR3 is CSDGTVKNEQFF. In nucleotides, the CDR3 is TGCAGCGATGGGACAGTAAAGAATGAGCAGTTCTTC.

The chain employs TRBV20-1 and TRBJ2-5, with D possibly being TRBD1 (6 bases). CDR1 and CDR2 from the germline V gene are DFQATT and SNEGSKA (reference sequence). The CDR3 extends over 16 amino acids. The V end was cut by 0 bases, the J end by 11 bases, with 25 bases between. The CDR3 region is CSARDSGTRVSNEQYF. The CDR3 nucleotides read TGCAGTGCTAGAGATAGTGGGACAAGGGTCTCCAATGAGCAGTACTTC.

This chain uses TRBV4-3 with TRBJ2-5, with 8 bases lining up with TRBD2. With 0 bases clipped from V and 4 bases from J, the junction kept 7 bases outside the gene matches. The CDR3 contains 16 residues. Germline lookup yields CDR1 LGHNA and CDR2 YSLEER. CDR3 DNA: TGCGCCAGCAGCCAAGACGGGGGGGGCTTTGGAGAGACCCAGTACTTC. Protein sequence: CASSQDGGGFGETQYF.

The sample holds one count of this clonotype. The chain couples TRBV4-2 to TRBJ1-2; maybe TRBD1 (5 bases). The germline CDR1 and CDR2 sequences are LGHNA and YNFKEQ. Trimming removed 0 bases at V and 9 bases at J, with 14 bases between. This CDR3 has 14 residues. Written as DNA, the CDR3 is TGTGCCAGCAGCCAAGAAGGAGGACACGCGCGCTACACCTTC. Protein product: CASSQEGGHARYTF.